This TCR beta chain was recorded in a study of blood T cell repertoires in COVID-19. Across the whole study: From the United States, Italy and Spain came samples of acute and convalescent COVID-19.

The germline gives CDR1 SGHTA, CDR2 FQGNSA. The CDR3 extends over 15 amino acids. The ends lost 6 bases at V and 5 bases at J; junction bases unmatched: 9. Assay: immunoSEQ multiplex PCR; the TCRdb copy retains only in-frame clones and omits some. The profile shows some 350,000 clones, roughly 84% of them singletons. Cohorts were based on clinical histories the participants reported. Recovered participants had two consecutive negative NP/OP PCR tests, healthcare professional clearance, or symptom resolution. Input material: PBMCs or T cells enriched from blood (not recorded which). The clonotype originates from a woman under 40 who had recovered from COVID-19. The V and J genes are TRBV7-2 and TRBJ2-1, with TRBD2 matching over 8 bases. CDR3 loop: CASRALLAGHNEQFF. The CDR3 DNA sequence: TGTGCCAGCAGAGCTTTGCTAGCGGGCCACAATGAGCAGTTCTTC.